A selection of T cell receptor beta chains follows, all from one sample in a study of blood T cell repertoires in COVID-19. Clones were read by immunoSEQ multiplex PCR, and TCRdb kept only the in-frame ones, dropping some. The profile shows roughly 380,000 clones, around 89% of them singletons. The sample was peripheral blood. The receptors derive from a middle-aged woman with COVID-19, enrolled during active disease. Both conserved end residues are part of each CDR3.

v_gene	CDR3aa
TRBV11-2	CASSTRQGADYGYTF
TRBV5-1	CASSDRTGDNSPLHF
TRBV6-2/TRBV6-3	CASSKSNRAAQPQHF
TRBV3-1/TRBV3-2	CASSRGVAFCEKLFF
TRBV27	CASSPDRVPQPQHF
TRBV5-5	CASSQGGVGYEQYF
TRBV6-6	CASSYSFPGETEAFF
TRBV28	CASSSQASNQPQHF
TRBV13	CASSLGQGQDGYTF
TRBV6-5	CASSYSGGRETQYF
TRBV7-2	CASSLGRVRSGEQFF
TRBV10-3	CAISDLAAERGPDTQYF
TRBV11-2	CASSLRGGPSHYEQYF
TRBV18	CASSPTAGPSTEAFF
TRBV7-2	CASSSGQGMGGYTF
TRBV19	CASSIRRQAARRDGYTF
TRBV2	CASSAGQAGGPKTQYF
TRBV10-3	CAISELSGGASTQYF
TRBV2	CASSEGSNSYEQYF
TRBV10-2	CASSDRGGNTEAFF
TRBV7-2	CASSLGRGEAFF
TRBV7-9	CASTVTSSGRSPGELFF
TRBV7-6	CASSLGVGVANYGYTF
TRBV28	CASSPPDRATEQYF
TRBV5-1	CASRTEAGLAINYGYTF
TRBV5-1	CASSPDLLAGRYEQYF
TRBV7-9	CASSLSNRVDEKLFF
TRBV6-5	CASSTGLANTGELFF
TRBV28	CASVVRGNTEAFF
TRBV4-3	CASSQDRTGFSYGQYF
TRBV2	CASSEDRRAGGYTF
TRBV5-1	CASSTAGTGALGYTF
TRBV7-2	CASSYRQGGNSPLHF
TRBV28	CASNLPRGGRAEAFF
TRBV2	CASSVAQGAEAFF
TRBV5-5	CASSQRLAGGSSYNEQFF
TRBV28	CASSLGALGDGGYTF
TRBV30	CAWSGLGGETQYF
TRBV28	CASRQTTYEQYF
TRBV9	CASSALSGEETQYF
TRBV9	CASSGRGSSYNSPLHF
TRBV28	CASSPTGQGHQPQHF
TRBV7-8	CASSFDLLETQYF
TRBV3-1/TRBV3-2	CASSISWSSYEQYF
TRBV25-1	CASSEYSYGYTF
TRBV19	CASSTRTGKYYGYTF